This TCR beta chain was observed in a study of beta chain features in type 1 diabetes. General study points: Across patients, naive, central memory and Treg TCRB repertoires exhibited apparently greater similarity than was observed across healthy donors. Any HLA-type effect on TCRB rearrangement remained unresolved here.

Germline V gives CDR1 SGHAT, CDR2 FQNNGV. Trimming shortened V by 3 bases and J by 4 bases, and 12 bases separated the two germline ends. The CDR3 extends over 14 amino acids. This clone has only a few counts. Its antigen is not identified. Expressed TCRB transcripts were sequenced after all isolated RNA was converted to cDNA. Repertoires were generated with immunoSEQ multiplex PCR, while TCRdb's copy carries only in-frame clones and drops some. The sample records about 360,000 clones, around 13% being singletons. The specimen was naive CD4+ T cells from blood. This sequence was found in a man aged 18 to 30 in good health. The chain combines TRBV11-2 with TRBJ1-2; D possibly corresponds to TRBD1 (6 bases). DNA of the CDR3: TGTGCCAGCAGCTTCCAGGGGACCGGCTATGGCTACACCTTC. It specifies CASSFQGTGYGYTF.